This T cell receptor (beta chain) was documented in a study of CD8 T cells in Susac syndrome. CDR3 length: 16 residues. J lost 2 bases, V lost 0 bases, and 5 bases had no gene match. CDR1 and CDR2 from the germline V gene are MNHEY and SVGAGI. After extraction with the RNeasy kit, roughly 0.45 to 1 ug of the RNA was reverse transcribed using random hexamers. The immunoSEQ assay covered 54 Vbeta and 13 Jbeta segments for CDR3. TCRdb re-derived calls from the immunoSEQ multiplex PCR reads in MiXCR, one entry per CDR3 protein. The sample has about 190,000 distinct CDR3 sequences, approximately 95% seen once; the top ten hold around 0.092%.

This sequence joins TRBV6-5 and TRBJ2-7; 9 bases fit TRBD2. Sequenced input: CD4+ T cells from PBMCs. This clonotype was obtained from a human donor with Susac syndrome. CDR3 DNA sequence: TGTGCCAGCAGTTACTCAGCGGGGGGCGATACCTACGAGCAGTACTTC. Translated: CASSYSAGGDTYEQYF.